This T cell receptor (beta chain) originates from a study of T-cell reconstitution after alpha-beta-depleted transplantation in children. Ten or more counts support this clonotype. Germline CDR1 reads MNHEY; CDR2 reads SMNVEV (reference sequence). CDR3 length: 11 amino acids. The V end lost 4 bases, the J end lost 7 bases, and 4 bases lay between the germline ends. During its preparation, the TCRbeta library received unique molecular identifiers. Using its own MiXCR run on the PCR reads, TCRdb lists one record per CDR3 protein. The sample shows more than 200,000 distinct CDR3 sequences, 9% to 10% of them seen only once.

V usage is TRBV27 and J usage is TRBJ2-2, with no clear D. The origin of this receptor is a human donor who donated a stem cell graft to a child with SCID. The input for sequencing was PBMCs from the stem cell graft donor, taken from the stem cell graft. CDR3 residues: CASSWGGELFF. Here the CDR3 DNA reads TGTGCCAGCAGTTGGGGCGGGGAGCTGTTTTTT.